This note documents a single T cell receptor beta chain sequence. The library targeted TCRbeta and was prepared with unique molecular identifiers. TCRdb fed the PCR reads into MiXCR, producing one record per CDR3 protein. The repertoire holds fewer than 550,000 distinct CDR3 sequences, with roughly 11% as singletons. The sample comes from a study of T-cell reconstitution after alpha-beta-depleted transplantation in children. This CDR3 has 13 residues. Germline V CDR1 and CDR2: DFQATT, SNEGSKA (reference sequence). Trimming shortened V by 3 bases and J by 4 bases, and 10 bases separated the two germline ends.

The TCR was taken from a human donor who donated a stem cell graft to a child with acute myeloid leukemia. The V gene is TRBV20-1, the J gene TRBJ1-3; TRBD1 is a possible D gene (5 bases). The sample here was PBMCs from the stem cell graft donor, taken from the stem cell graft. For the CDR3, the DNA is TGCAGTGCTAGTCGGGACGGGGGAAACACCATATATTTT. Protein: CSASRDGGNTIYF.